Below, 29 T cell receptor beta chains from the same sample are listed, as sequenced in a study of blood T cell repertoires in COVID-19. The method was immunoSEQ multiplex PCR; TCRdb's version includes in-frame clones alone and lacks a portion of them. This sample has 250,000 to 300,000 clones, with approximately 90% found just once. The sample comprised PBMCs or T cells enriched from blood (not recorded which). These receptors were obtained from a middle-aged man who had recovered from COVID-19.

V and J are TRBV27 and TRBJ2-2; 7 bases align to TRBD2. The CDR3 has 17 residues. Germline-derived CDR1 and CDR2 are MNHEY and SMNVEV (reference sequence). The junction had 12 bases not matched to a gene; V was cut back by 4 bases and J by 4 bases. The DNA of the CDR3 is TGTGCCAGCAGTTATTATCCTCCTAGCGGTAGCACCGGGGAGCTGTTTTTT. The encoded protein is CASSYYPPSGSTGELFF.

CDR3 DNA sequence: TGTGCCATCAGTGAGTCGTTTGTGGAAAGACGAGGCTACGAGCAGTACTTC. Translated, it gives CAISESFVERRGYEQYF. The rearrangement links TRBV10-3 to TRBJ2-7; D is unresolved. The CDR3 runs to 17 residues. V was shortened by 0 bases and J by 3 bases, with 18 bases between the two germline ends. The germline CDR1 and CDR2 sequences are ENHRY and SYGVKD.

V is TRBV18 and J is TRBJ2-7, with D uncertain. V dropped 2 bases and J dropped 0 bases, with 5 bases sitting between them. The germline CDR1 and CDR2 sequences are KGHSH and LQKENI. This CDR3 spans 13 amino acids. The CDR3 bases are TGTGCCAGCTCACCAGGGCACTCCTACGAGCAGTACTTC. This gives the protein CASSPGHSYEQYF.

V is TRBV7-3 and J is TRBJ2-1; 7 bases map to TRBD2. The germline V gene has CDR1 SGHTA and CDR2 FQGTGA. The CDR3 has 18 residues. The trim removed 3 bases at V and 0 bases at J, leaving 11 bases unmatched. This CDR3 is CASSFESSGPNSYNEQFF. The CDR3 coding sequence is TGTGCCAGCAGCTTTGAATCTAGCGGACCAAACTCCTACAATGAGCAGTTCTTC.

This chain uses TRBV21-1 with TRBJ1-2. TRBV21-1 is annotated as a pseudogene. The CDR3 has 17 amino acids. CDR3 in DNA: TGTGCCAGCAGAAGAAGAAACAGAGGGAGGGGATTTAATGGCTACACCTTC. It codes for CASRRRNRGRGFNGYTF.

The V gene is TRBV5-4, the J gene TRBJ2-7, with a weak D call TRBD1 (6 bases). The V and J ends lost 0 bases and 3 bases respectively, with 16 bases between them. The CDR3 spans 16 residues. CDR1 SGHNT and CDR2 YYREEE come from the germline V gene (reference sequence). CDR3 loop: CASSLGFVTGNYEQYF. For the CDR3, the DNA is TGTGCCAGCAGCTTGGGCTTTGTCACAGGGAACTACGAGCAGTACTTC. Combining the CDR3 with reference TRBV5-4 and TRBJ2-7 gives the whole variable domain ETGVTQSPTHLIKTRGQQVTLRCSSQSGHNTVSWYQQALGQGPQFIFQYYREEENGRGNFPPRFSGLQFPNYSSELNVNALELDDSALYLCASSLGFVTGNYEQYFGPGTRLTVT.

This chain joins TRBV18 and TRBJ2-7; TRBD2 aligns across 10 bases. Trimming took 4 bases from V and 5 from J; bases not matched to a gene: 8. The CDR3 is made up of 15 amino acids. Germline CDR1 reads KGHSH; CDR2 reads LQKENI. The CDR3 bases are TGTGCCAGCTCACGAGCGGGAGGGCCATTTGACGAGCAGTACTTC. This encodes CASSRAGGPFDEQYF.

The chain recombines TRBV7-2 with TRBJ2-7; TRBD1 is a possible D gene (8 bases). V lost 0 bases and J lost 3, with 18 bases in between. Germline V gene data show CDR1 as SGHTA and CDR2 as FQGNSA. The CDR3 is 17 amino acids. The CDR3, as DNA: TGTGCCAGCAGCTTAGCCCATACAGGGGGGGACGTCTACGAGCAGTACTTC. It encodes CASSLAHTGGDVYEQYF.

The chain employs TRBV5-1 and TRBJ2-7, with 9 bases matching TRBD1. Trimming took 2 bases from V and 2 from J; bases not matched to a gene: 2. The CDR3 has 14 residues. The germline V gene encodes CDR1 SGHRS and CDR2 YFSETQ. The DNA of the CDR3 is TGCGCCAGCAGCTTCAGGACAGGGGCCTACGAGCAGTACTTC. It encodes CASSFRTGAYEQYF.

This clone was observed once. This rearrangement joins TRBV18 to TRBJ1-3; D not resolved. Germline V CDR1 and CDR2: KGHSH, LQKENI. The CDR3 runs to 15 residues. Trimming left V 3 bases short and J 0 bases short, with 9 bases between. The CDR3 DNA reads as TGTGCCAGCTCACCTGTCGGGAGCTCTGGAAACACCATATATTTT. As protein: CASSPVGSSGNTIYF.

This clone appeared a single time. The chain combines TRBV28 with TRBJ2-1, with D maybe TRBD1 (6 bases). Germline assignment: CDR1 MDHEN and CDR2 SYDVKM. The ends were cut back, 8 bases at V and 6 bases at J, with 26 bases in the middle. The CDR3 totals 17 residues. The CDR3 DNA sequence: TGTGCCAGCCTTGGCTTCCCAACAGGGCCCCAGAGCAATGAGCAGTTCTTC. Amino acids: CASLGFPTGPQSNEQFF.

The chain couples TRBV5-4 to TRBJ1-2; D is ambiguous. Germline assignment: CDR1 SGHNT and CDR2 YYREEE (reference sequence). This CDR3 has 15 residues. V shed 4 bases and J shed 3 bases, with 16 bases lying between them. CDR3 nucleotides: TGTGCCAGCAGCCATAAAACGGGGTTAGACTATGGCTACACCTTC. This sequence encodes CASSHKTGLDYGYTF.

The J gene is TRBJ1-1, the V gene TRBV3-1 (or the pseudogene TRBV3-2); maybe TRBD1 (6 bases). Trimming pared 1 base from V and 4 bases from J, leaving 13 bases between. The CDR3 spans 15 residues. Germline V gene lookup returns CDR1 LGHDT and CDR2 YNNKEL (reference sequence). The CDR3 DNA is TGTGCCAGCAGCCAAGGGTTCGTACAGGGCACTGAAGCTTTCTTT. The encoded protein is CASSQGFVQGTEAFF.

The genes are TRBV11-2 and TRBJ1-1; D ambiguous. The V and J ends lost 1 base and 3 bases respectively, with 18 bases between them. From germline, CDR1 is SGHAT and CDR2 FQNNGV. The CDR3 loop spans 17 amino acids. In nucleotides, the CDR3 is TGTGCCAGCAGCTTAGTGTGGGCCCTATTCCCTTACACTGAAGCTTTCTTT. Translating gives CASSLVWALFPYTEAFF.

This clone was counted once. The gene calls are TRBV7-3 and TRBJ1-6; D gene uncertain. Germline CDR1 is SGHTA and CDR2 is FQGTGA. Trimming took 2 bases from V and 7 from J, leaving 12 bases between them. CDR3 length equals 15 residues. Here the CDR3 reads CASSLGRRMNSPLHF. The CDR3 coding sequence is TGTGCCAGCAGCTTAGGGAGAAGGATGAATTCACCCCTCCACTTT.

CDR3 coding DNA: TGTGCCAGCAGTGAGAGGGAGGCTGAAGATACGCAGTATTTT. Encoded protein: CASSEREAEDTQYF. The chain is built from TRBV2 and TRBJ2-3; D is possibly TRBD2 (6 bases). Trimming removed 3 bases from V and 5 bases from J, with 12 bases in between. CDR1 SNHLY and CDR2 FYNNEI come from the germline V gene. The CDR3 has 14 residues.

V usage is TRBV10-2 and J usage is TRBJ2-7; 13 bases match TRBD2. Germline lookup yields CDR1 WSHSY and CDR2 SAAADI. There are 15 residues in the CDR3. V was clipped by 6 bases and J by 2 bases; unmatched bases: 4. CDR3 loop: CASSATSGGPYEQYF. The CDR3 nucleotides are TGCGCCAGCAGCGCGACTAGCGGGGGGCCCTACGAGCAGTACTTC.

CDR3 amino acids: CSVAPGQGANTGELFF. DNA for the CDR3: TGCAGCGTCGCCCCGGGACAGGGGGCGAACACCGGGGAGCTGTTTTTT. This chain links TRBV29-1 with TRBJ2-2; TRBD1 aligns across 11 bases. J lost 0 bases, V lost 6 bases, and 6 bases had no gene match. CDR1 and CDR2 (germline): SQVTM, ANQGSEA. There are 16 residues in the CDR3.

This sequence joins TRBV24-1 and TRBJ2-6; the D is unclear. This CDR3 region has 15 residues. V lost 6 bases to trimming and J lost 0 bases, with 8 bases between them. Germline V lookup: CDR1 KGHDR, CDR2 SFDVKD. DNA for the CDR3: TGTGCCACCAGTCCCAGTCTCTCTGGGGCCAACGTCCTGACTTTC. Translating gives CATSPSLSGANVLTF.

The chain has TRBV2 and TRBJ1-1, with 9 bases that match TRBD1. V gave up 6 bases and J gave up 0 bases; unmatched junction bases: 14. Germline V gene lookup returns CDR1 SNHLY and CDR2 FYNNEI. This CDR3 is 18 amino acids long. The CDR3, as DNA: TGTGCCAGCAGCTTACTGTGGCCGGGACAGGGAATGAACACTGAAGCTTTCTTT. It specifies CASSLLWPGQGMNTEAFF.

CDR3 sequence: CASSNTGTLDYGYTF. The DNA for the CDR3 is TGTGCCAGCAGCAATACCGGGACATTGGACTATGGCTACACCTTC. This chain joins TRBV9 and TRBJ1-2; weak D call: TRBD1 (6 bases). Trimming took 4 bases from V and 3 from J, leaving 16 bases between them. This CDR3 region has 15 residues. Per germline, CDR1 SGDLS and CDR2 YYNGEE. Looking up the rest from reference TRBV9 and TRBJ1-2 gives the full variable domain: DSGVTQTPKHLITATGQRVTLRCSPRSGDLSVYWYQQSLDQGLQFLIQYYNGEERAKGNILERFSAQQFPDLHSELNLSSLELGDSALYFCASSNTGTLDYGYTFGSGTRLTVV.

The DNA for the CDR3 is TGTGCCAGCAGTTCCACTAGCGGGGGGGCCCCCCTGCACAATGAGCAGTTCTTC. This encodes CASSSTSGGAPLHNEQFF. The chain joins TRBV27 to TRBJ2-1; the match to TRBD2 covers 13 bases. Germline CDR1 reads MNHEY; CDR2 reads SMNVEV (reference sequence). V lost 4 bases, J lost 5 bases, and 11 bases stayed unmatched. This CDR3 is 18 amino acids long.

CDR3 protein: CASSERAMNGYTF. CDR3 DNA sequence: TGTGCCAGCAGTGAACGCGCGATGAATGGCTACACCTTC. This sequence joins TRBV6-1 and TRBJ1-2, with D hard to call. Per germline, CDR1 MNHNS and CDR2 SASEGT. The length of the CDR3 is 13 residues. The germline V and J ends were trimmed by 2 bases and 6 bases, with 10 bases remaining between them.

V gene TRBV6-5 combines with J gene TRBJ2-7, with 9 bases matching TRBD2. V was clipped by 4 bases and J by 3 bases; unmatched bases: 7. The CDR3 totals 15 residues. Germline V lookup: CDR1 MNHEY, CDR2 SVGAGI. CDR3 sequence reads: CASSWFAGGGYEQYF. CDR3 bases: TGTGCCAGCAGTTGGTTCGCGGGAGGGGGCTACGAGCAGTACTTC.

The rearrangement joins TRBV7-2 to TRBJ2-7; unclear D gene. In germline, CDR1 is SGHTA, CDR2 FQGNSA. The V and J ends lost 1 base and 2 bases respectively, with 9 bases between them. The CDR3 is made up of 14 amino acids. Here the CDR3 DNA reads TGTGCCAGCAGCTTAGATCCAGCGACCTACGAGCAGTACTTC. This encodes CASSLDPATYEQYF.

The genes are TRBV11-2 and TRBJ2-7; D might be TRBD1 (5 bases). The germline V gene encodes CDR1 SGHAT and CDR2 FQNNGV. Trimming stripped 10 bases from V and 5 bases from J, with 15 bases between. This CDR3 region has 12 residues. The CDR3 nucleotides are TGTGCCACGACTGGGGCACCCCACGAGCAGTACTTC. Encoded protein: CATTGAPHEQYF.

This clone was recorded a few times. The gene calls are TRBV18 and TRBJ2-1, with TRBD1 identical over 9 bases. Germline values: CDR1 KGHSH, CDR2 LQKENI. This CDR3 contains 17 residues. Germline trimming cut 3 bases from V and 6 bases from J; bases unmatched to any gene: 12. The CDR3 DNA reads TGTGCCAGCTCACCCTCCGCGTCGCGGGGACAGGGCAATGAGCAGTTCTTC. Protein: CASSPSASRGQGNEQFF.

The chain carries TRBV11-2 and TRBJ1-5; a weak D match, TRBD1 (5 bases). Trimming removed 4 bases at V and 9 bases at J, with 13 bases between. Germline V CDR1 and CDR2: SGHAT, FQNNGV. The CDR3 has 13 amino acids. CDR3: CASSSELQGPQHF. The DNA of the CDR3 is TGTGCCAGCAGCTCAGAACTTCAGGGGCCCCAGCATTTT.

This sequence joins TRBV25-1 and TRBJ1-5; D remains ambiguous. Trimming stripped 6 bases from V and 2 bases from J, with 5 bases between. The germline V gene encodes CDR1 MGHDK and CDR2 SYGVNS. There are 12 residues in the CDR3. The CDR3 is CASRLGNQPQHF. CDR3 sequence (DNA): TGTGCCAGCAGGTTAGGCAATCAGCCCCAGCATTTT.